This T cell receptor (beta chain) appears in the sequencing data of a study of cytomegalovirus exposure and HLA in healthy donors. At the level of the study: Samples from HLA-typed donors yielded about 85 million unique TCRs in an early data release. Among around 400 genotyped donors, about 85% fell in the Caucasian-associated ancestry cluster. General study findings and limits: Three of the chains that were CMV-associated were confirmed in vitro to be specific for CMV antigens.

Details on this clone: The target antigen is unknown.

The germline V gene has CDR1 MNHNS and CDR2 SASEGT. The V end was cut by 2 bases, the J end by 8 bases, with 18 bases between. This CDR3 has 15 residues. In the PCR, 60 Vbeta and 13 Jbeta primers were used. Measured with immunoSEQ multiplex PCR; TCRdb has only the in-frame clones, and not every one. This sample carries 150,000 to 200,000 clones, roughly 81% of them seen once, and the ten largest clones take around 13%. V and J are TRBV6-1 and TRBJ1-2, with D tentatively TRBD1 (6 bases). The sample consisted of PBMCs. The TCR comes from a woman aged 45-65 years in good health and CMV-seronegative. CDR3 coding DNA: TGTGCCAGCAGTGAATCGGGGAGGGGGTTAAGAGGCTACACCTTC. Encoded protein: CASSESGRGLRGYTF.